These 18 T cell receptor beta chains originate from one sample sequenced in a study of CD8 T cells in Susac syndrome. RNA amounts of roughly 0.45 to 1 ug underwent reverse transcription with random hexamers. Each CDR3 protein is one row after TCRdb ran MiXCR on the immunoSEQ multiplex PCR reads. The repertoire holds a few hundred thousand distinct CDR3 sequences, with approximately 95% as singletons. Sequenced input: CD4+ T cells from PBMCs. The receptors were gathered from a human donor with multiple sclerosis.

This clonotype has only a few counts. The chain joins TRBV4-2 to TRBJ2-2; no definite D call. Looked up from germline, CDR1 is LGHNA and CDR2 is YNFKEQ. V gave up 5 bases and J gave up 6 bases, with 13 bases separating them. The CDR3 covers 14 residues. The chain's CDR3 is CASSSQGGAGELFF. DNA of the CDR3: TGTGCCAGCAGCTCCCAAGGTGGGGCCGGGGAGCTGTTTTTT.

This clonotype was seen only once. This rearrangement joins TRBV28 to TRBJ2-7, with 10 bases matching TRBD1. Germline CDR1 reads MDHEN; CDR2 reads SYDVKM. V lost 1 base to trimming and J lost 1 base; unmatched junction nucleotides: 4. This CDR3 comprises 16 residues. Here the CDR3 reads CASSLLPGQGSYEQYF. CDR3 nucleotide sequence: TGTGCCAGCAGTTTATTACCGGGACAGGGGTCCTACGAGCAGTACTTC.

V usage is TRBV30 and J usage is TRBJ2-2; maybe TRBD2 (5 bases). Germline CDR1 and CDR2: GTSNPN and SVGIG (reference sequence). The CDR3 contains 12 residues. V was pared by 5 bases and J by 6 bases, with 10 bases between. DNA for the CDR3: TGTGCCTGGTCTACTAGTTCCGGGGAGCTGTTTTTT. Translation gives CAWSTSSGELFF.

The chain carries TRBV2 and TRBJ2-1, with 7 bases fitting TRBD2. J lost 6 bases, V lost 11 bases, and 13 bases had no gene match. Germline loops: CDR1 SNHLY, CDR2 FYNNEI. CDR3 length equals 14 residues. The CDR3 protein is CASTRRELPNEQFF. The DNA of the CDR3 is TGTGCCTCGACCCGGCGGGAGCTCCCCAATGAGCAGTTCTTC.

The CDR3 nucleotides are TGTGCCAGCAGGCTGGAGGGACTAGGATACAATGAGCAGTTCTTC. Its translation is CASRLEGLGYNEQFF. This chain joins TRBV12-3 or TRBV12-4 and TRBJ2-1; 8 bases are a match to TRBD2. Germline trimming cut 6 bases from V and 4 bases from J; bases unmatched to any gene: 8. The CDR3 has 15 residues.

The CDR3 spells CASSLLLSASFGANVLTF. The CDR3 region has the DNA TGTGCCAGCAGTTTGCTTTTGTCGGCTTCCTTCGGGGCCAACGTCCTGACTTTC. The chain uses TRBV27 and TRBJ2-6; D call uncertain. Germline V CDR1 and CDR2: MNHEY, SMNVEV (reference sequence). V gave up 3 bases and J gave up 4 bases, with 19 bases separating them. CDR3 length equals 18 residues.

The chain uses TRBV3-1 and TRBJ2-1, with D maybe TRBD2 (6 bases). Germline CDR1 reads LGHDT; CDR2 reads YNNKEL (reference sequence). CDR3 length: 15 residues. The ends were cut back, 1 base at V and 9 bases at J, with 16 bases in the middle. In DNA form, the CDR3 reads TGTGCCAGCAGCCAAGTGCCGGGGGAGCACGGTGAGCAGTTCTTC. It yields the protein CASSQVPGEHGEQFF.

CDR3 nucleotides: TGTGCCAGCAGCCAAGGCCCAACGGGTTACAATGAGCAGTTCTTC. Encoded protein: CASSQGPTGYNEQFF. The V gene is TRBV3-1, the J gene TRBJ2-1; D not resolved. The V and J ends lost 1 base and 4 bases respectively, with 11 bases between them. The CDR3 is 15 amino acids. CDR1 is LGHDT, CDR2 YNNKEL, per germline (reference sequence).

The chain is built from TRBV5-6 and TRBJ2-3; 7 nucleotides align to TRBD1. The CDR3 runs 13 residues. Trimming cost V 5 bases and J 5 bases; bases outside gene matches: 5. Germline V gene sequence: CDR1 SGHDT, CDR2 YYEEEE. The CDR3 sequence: CASRQTGVDTQYF. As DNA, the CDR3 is TGTGCCAGCAGACAAACAGGGGTAGATACGCAGTATTTT.

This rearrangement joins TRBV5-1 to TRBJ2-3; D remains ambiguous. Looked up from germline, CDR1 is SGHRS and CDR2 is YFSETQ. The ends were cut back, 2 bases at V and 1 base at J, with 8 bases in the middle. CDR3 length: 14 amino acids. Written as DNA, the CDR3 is TGCGCCAGCAGCTTCCGACACCGCACAGATACGCAGTATTTT. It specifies CASSFRHRTDTQYF.

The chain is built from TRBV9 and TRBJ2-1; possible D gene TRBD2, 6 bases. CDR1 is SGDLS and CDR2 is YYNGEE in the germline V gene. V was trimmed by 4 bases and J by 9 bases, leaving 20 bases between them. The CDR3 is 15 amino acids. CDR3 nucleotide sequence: TGTGCCAGCAGCAACGAGGCAGGCGGGGAAGGTGAGCAGTTCTTC. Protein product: CASSNEAGGEGEQFF.

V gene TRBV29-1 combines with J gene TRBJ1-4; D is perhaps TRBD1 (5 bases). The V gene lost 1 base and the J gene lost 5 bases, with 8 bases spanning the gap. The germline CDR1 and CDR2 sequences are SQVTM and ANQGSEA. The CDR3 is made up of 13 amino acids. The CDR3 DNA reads TGCAGCGTTGAAGTAGGGGTCAATGAAAAACTGTTTTTT. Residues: CSVEVGVNEKLFF.

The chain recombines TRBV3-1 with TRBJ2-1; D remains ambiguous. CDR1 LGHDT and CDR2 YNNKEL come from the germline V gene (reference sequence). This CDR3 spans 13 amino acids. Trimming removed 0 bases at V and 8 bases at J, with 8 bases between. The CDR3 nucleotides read TGTGCCAGCAGCCAAGATCCTCTGGATGAGCAGTTCTTC. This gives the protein CASSQDPLDEQFF.

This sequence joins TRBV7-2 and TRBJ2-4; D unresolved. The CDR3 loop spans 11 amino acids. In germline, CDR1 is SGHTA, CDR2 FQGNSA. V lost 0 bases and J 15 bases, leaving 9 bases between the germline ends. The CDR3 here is CASSLALMPYF. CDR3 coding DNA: TGTGCCAGCAGCTTAGCCCTAATGCCGTACTTC.

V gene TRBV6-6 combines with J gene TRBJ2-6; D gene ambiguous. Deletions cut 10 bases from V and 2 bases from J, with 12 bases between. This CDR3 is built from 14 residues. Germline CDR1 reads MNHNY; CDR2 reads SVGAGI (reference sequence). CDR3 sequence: CATSAPAGANVLTF. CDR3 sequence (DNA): TGTGCCACCTCTGCCCCTGCTGGGGCCAACGTCCTGACTTTC.

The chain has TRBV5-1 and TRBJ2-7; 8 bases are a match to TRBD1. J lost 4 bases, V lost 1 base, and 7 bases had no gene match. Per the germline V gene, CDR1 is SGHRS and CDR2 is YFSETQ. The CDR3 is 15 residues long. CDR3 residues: CASSLYGQGSYEQYF. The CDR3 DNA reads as TGCGCCAGCAGCTTGTATGGACAGGGAAGTTACGAGCAGTACTTC.

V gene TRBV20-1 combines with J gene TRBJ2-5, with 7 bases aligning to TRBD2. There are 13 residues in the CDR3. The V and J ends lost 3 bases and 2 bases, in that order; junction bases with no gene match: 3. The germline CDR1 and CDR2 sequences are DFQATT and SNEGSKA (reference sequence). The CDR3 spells CSASGGFQETQYF. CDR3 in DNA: TGCAGTGCTAGCGGGGGGTTTCAAGAGACCCAGTACTTC.

CDR3 in amino acids: CASQFGGTYEQYF. Here the CDR3 DNA reads TGTGCCAGCCAGTTCGGAGGGACCTACGAGCAGTACTTC. V is TRBV3-1 and J is TRBJ2-7, with TRBD2 as a possible D gene (6 bases). Germline V lookup: CDR1 LGHDT, CDR2 YNNKEL (reference sequence). The V and J ends lost 8 bases and 2 bases respectively, with 13 bases between them. This CDR3 is 13 amino acids long.